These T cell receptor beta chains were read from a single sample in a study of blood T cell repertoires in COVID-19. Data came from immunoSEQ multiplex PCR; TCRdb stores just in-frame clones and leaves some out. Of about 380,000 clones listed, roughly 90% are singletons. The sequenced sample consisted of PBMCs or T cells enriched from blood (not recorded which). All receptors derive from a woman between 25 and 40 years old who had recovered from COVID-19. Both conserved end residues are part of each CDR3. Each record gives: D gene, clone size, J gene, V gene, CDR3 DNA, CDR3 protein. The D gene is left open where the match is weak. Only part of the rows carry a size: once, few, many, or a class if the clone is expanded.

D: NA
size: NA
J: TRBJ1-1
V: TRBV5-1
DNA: TGCGCCAGCAGCCTGACAGACTCCACTGAAGCTTTCTTT
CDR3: CASSLTDSTEAFF

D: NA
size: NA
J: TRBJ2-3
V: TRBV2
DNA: TGTGCCAGCATCGGCCCCGGGTTAGATACGCAGTATTTT
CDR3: CASIGPGLDTQYF

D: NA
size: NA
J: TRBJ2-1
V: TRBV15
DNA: TGTGCCACCAGCAGCGGCGCACAGTACTACAATGAGCAGTTCTTC
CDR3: CATSSGAQYYNEQFF

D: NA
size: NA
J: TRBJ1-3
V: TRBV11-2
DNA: TGTGCCAGCAGCGAATACAGGGGAAACACCATATATTTT
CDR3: CASSEYRGNTIYF

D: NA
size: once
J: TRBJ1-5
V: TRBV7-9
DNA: TGTGCCAGCAGCGCCGGGACATCTAATCAGCCCCAGCATTTT
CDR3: CASSAGTSNQPQHF

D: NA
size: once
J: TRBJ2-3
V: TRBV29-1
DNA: TGCAGCGTCGCGGACAGTTCCGATACGCAGTATTTT
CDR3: CSVADSSDTQYF

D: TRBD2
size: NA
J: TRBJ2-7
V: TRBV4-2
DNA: TGTGCCAGCAGCCAAGAGGGTCTAGCGGGGTCCGAGCAGTACTTC
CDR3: CASSQEGLAGSEQYF

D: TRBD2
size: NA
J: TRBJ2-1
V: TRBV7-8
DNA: TGTGCCAGCAGCCTCCCGCTCAGCGGGAGGGTCCGACGGTCCTACAATGAGCAGTTCTTC
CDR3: CASSLPLSGRVRRSYNEQFF

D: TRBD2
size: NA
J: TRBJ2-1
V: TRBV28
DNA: TGTGCCAGCAGTTTACCTAGCGGGGTCGATGAGCAGTTCTTC
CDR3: CASSLPSGVDEQFF

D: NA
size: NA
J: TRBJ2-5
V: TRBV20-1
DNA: TGCAGGCATGATTTAAGCAACCAGTACTTC
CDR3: CRHDLSNQYF

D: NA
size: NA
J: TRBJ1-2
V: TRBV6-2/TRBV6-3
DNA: TGTGCCAGCAGCCAGGGGAACTATGGCTACACCTTC
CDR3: CASSQGNYGYTF

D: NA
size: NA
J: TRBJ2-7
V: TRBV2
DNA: TGTGCCAGCAGCGCGTATTCCTACGAGCAGTACTTC
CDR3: CASSAYSYEQYF

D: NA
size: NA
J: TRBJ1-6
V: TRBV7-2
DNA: TGTGCCAGCAGCTTAGTGAGTTCAGGGGCCCTCCACTTT
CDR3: CASSLVSSGALHF

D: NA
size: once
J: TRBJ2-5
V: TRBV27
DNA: TGTGCCAGCAGTTTCGGGGTTCAAGAGACCCAGTACTTC
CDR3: CASSFGVQETQYF

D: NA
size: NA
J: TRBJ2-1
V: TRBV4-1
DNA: TGCGCCAGCAGCCAGGGGCAGGAGCCCTACAATGAGCAGTTCTTC
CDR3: CASSQGQEPYNEQFF

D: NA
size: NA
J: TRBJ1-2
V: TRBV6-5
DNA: TGTGCCAGCGGATCAGGGTATTATGGCTACACCTTC
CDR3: CASGSGYYGYTF

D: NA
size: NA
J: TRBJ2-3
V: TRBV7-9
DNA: TGTGCCAGCAGCCCAGGCACAGATACGCAGTATTTT
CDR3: CASSPGTDTQYF

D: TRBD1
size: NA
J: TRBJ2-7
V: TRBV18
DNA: TGTGCCAGCTCATCCGGGACAGCCAACGAGCAGTACTTC
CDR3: CASSSGTANEQYF

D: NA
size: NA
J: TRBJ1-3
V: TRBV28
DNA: TGTGCCAGCAGTCCCAGGGGCTCTGGAAACACCATATATTTT
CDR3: CASSPRGSGNTIYF

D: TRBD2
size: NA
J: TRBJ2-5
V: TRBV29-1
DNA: TGCAGCGTTCTAGGAAGCGGGGCAAGGGAGACCCAGTACTTC
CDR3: CSVLGSGARETQYF

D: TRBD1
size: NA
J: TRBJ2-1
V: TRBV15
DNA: TGTGCCACCAGCCAGAGACAGGGGTCTTACAATGAGCAGTTCTTC
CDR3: CATSQRQGSYNEQFF

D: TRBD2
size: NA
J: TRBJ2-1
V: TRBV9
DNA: TGTGCCAGCAGCGTAAGGGGGACTAGGACCGACAATGAGCAGTTCTTC
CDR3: CASSVRGTRTDNEQFF

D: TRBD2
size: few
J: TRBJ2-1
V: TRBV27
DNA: TGTGCCAGCAGTTCCCTGGGAGGGTATTACAATGAGCAGTTCTTC
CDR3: CASSSLGGYYNEQFF

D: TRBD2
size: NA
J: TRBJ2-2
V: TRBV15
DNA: TGTGCCACCAGGGCGGGAGATTCGGCCGGGGAGCTGTTTTTT
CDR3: CATRAGDSAGELFF

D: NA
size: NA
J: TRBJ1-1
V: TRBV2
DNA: TGTGCCAGCAATTGGCAGGAAACACCTTACGGCACTGAAGCTTTCTTT
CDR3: CASNWQETPYGTEAFF

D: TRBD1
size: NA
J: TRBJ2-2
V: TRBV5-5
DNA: TGTGCCAGCAGTCCTAGGGGACAGACGAACACCGGGGAGCTGTTTTTT
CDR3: CASSPRGQTNTGELFF

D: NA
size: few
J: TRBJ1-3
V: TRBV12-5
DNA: TGTGCTAGTGGTTTGGACATCGCACTACCGAGAAACACCATATATTTT
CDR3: CASGLDIALPRNTIYF

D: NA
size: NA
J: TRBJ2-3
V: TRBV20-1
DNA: TGCAGTGCTAGTGGGGGCATTTCAGATACGCAGTATTTT
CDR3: CSASGGISDTQYF

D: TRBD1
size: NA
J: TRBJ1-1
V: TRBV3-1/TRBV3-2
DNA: TGTGCCAGCAGCCAAGACGGGATGTGGACAGGGGGTGAAGCTTTCTTT
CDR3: CASSQDGMWTGGEAFF

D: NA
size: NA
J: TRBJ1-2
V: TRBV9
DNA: TGTGCCAGCACGGACAGTACCTATGGCTACACCTTC
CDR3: CASTDSTYGYTF

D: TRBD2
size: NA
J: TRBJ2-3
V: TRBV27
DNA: TGTGCCAGCAGTCCGCAATTAGCGGGTATCACAGATACGCAGTATTTT
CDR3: CASSPQLAGITDTQYF

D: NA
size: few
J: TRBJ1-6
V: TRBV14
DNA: TGTGCCAGCAGCCAAGAGGGCAGATACTATAATTCACCCCTCCACTTT
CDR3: CASSQEGRYYNSPLHF

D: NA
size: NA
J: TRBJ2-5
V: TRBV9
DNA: TGTGCCAGCAGCGAACCCAAGGGGGGGTTCCAAGAGACCCAGTACTTC
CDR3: CASSEPKGGFQETQYF

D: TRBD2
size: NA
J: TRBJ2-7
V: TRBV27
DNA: TGTGCCAGCAGTCCCCTTTCGGCACGGGGGGTCCTCTCCTACGAGCAGTACTTC
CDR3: CASSPLSARGVLSYEQYF

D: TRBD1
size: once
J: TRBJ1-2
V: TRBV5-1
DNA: TGCGCCAGCAGCTTGGCGGGACAGGGATGGTTCTATGGCTACACCTTC
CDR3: CASSLAGQGWFYGYTF

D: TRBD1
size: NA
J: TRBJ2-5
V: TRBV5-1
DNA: TGCGCCAGCTCACCCCTAGAGACAGGGGGCCCAGAGACCCAGTACTTC
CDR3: CASSPLETGGPETQYF

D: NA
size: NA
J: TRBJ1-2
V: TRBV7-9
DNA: TGTGCCAGCAGCTTAGATGCGGGACCCTCACGAGGTGGCTACACCTTC
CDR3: CASSLDAGPSRGGYTF

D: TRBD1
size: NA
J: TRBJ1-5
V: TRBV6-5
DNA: TGTGCCAGCAGTTACGGGACAGGGTGGGATCAGCCCCAGCATTTT
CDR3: CASSYGTGWDQPQHF

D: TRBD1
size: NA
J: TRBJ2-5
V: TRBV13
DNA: TGTGCCAGCAGCTTGGGGGCCGGGACAGGGTCGGAGACCCAGTACTTC
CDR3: CASSLGAGTGSETQYF

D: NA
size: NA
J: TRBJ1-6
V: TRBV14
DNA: TGTGCCAGCAGCCAAGAGGCAATTTTCAATTCACCCCTCCACTTT
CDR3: CASSQEAIFNSPLHF

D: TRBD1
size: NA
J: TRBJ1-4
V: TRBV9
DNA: TGTGCCAGCAGCCCCGGACAGGGTCGCGAAAAACTGTTTTTT
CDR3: CASSPGQGREKLFF

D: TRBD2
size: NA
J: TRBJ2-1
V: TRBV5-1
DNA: TGCGCCAGCAGCTTGGGGATTGACCAGCGGGGGAACAATGAGCAGTTCTTC
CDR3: CASSLGIDQRGNNEQFF